Following are 3 T cell receptor beta chains from one sample sequenced in a study of CD8 T cells in Susac syndrome (dated by TCRdb to the late 2010s). Library method: the immunoSEQ multiplex PCR assay. RNA was extracted using the RNeasy kit, and about 0.45 to 1 ug of the RNA was reverse transcribed with random hexamers. The public reads were reprocessed in TCRdb via fastp at Q25 and MiXCR, keeping in-frame beta chains. One record per CDR3 amino acid sequence lists the most common genes and DNA. Counted in this sample were about 200,000 distinct CDR3 sequences; about 95% of them appeared once. The ten biggest clones cover about 0.087% of the sample. Sequencing was performed on CD4+ T cells from PBMCs. The receptor source for this set is a human donor with multiple sclerosis.

The DNA of the CDR3 is TGCAGTGCTCCCCGGGACTGGTACGGCTACACCTTC. This translates into CSAPRDWYGYTF. The gene calls are TRBV20-1 and TRBJ1-2; D perhaps matches TRBD1 (5 bases). Trimming left V 5 bases short and J 8 bases short, with 15 bases between. Germline CDR1 DFQATT, CDR2 SNEGSKA (reference sequence). The CDR3 is 12 residues long.

V and J are TRBV12-3 or TRBV12-4 and TRBJ2-2; D unclear. Between the trimmed V and J ends, which lost 7 bases and 7 bases, there was a span of 10 bases. This CDR3 is 12 amino acids long. CDR3 amino acids: CASTPRVGELFF. The CDR3 DNA sequence: TGTGCCAGCACCCCTCGGGTCGGGGAGCTGTTTTTT.

The chain uses TRBV27 and TRBJ2-2, with D possibly being TRBD1 (5 bases). This CDR3 contains 14 residues. V lost 1 base and J lost 3, with 6 bases in between. Germline CDR1 and CDR2: MNHEY and SMNVEV (reference sequence). For the CDR3, the DNA is TGTGCCAGCAGTTTATTACAGGACACCGGGGAGCTGTTTTTT. Its translation: CASSLLQDTGELFF.